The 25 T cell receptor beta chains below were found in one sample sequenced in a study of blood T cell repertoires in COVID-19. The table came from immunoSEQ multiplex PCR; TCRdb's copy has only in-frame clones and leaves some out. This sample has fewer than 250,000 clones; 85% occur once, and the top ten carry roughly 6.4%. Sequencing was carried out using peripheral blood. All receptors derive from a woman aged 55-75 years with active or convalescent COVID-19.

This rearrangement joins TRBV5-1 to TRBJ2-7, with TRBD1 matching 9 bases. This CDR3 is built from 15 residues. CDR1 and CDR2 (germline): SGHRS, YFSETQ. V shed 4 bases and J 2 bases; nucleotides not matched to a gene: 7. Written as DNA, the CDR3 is TGCGCCAGCAGCCCGGGACAGGGCTCTCCCTACGAGCAGTACTTC. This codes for CASSPGQGSPYEQYF.

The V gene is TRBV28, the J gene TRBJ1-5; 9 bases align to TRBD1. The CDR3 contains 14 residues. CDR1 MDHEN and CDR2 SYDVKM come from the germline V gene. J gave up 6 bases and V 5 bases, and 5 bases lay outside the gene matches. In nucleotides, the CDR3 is TGTGCCAGCAGTCCAGGGACAGGGATTCAGCCCCAGCATTTT. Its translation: CASSPGTGIQPQHF.

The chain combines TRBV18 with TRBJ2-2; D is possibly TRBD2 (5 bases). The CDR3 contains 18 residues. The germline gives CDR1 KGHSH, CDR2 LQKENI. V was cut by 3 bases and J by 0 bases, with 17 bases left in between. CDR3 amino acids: CASSPLIGGLSNTGELFF. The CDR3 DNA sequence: TGTGCCAGCTCACCCCTAATAGGAGGACTCTCGAACACCGGGGAGCTGTTTTTT.

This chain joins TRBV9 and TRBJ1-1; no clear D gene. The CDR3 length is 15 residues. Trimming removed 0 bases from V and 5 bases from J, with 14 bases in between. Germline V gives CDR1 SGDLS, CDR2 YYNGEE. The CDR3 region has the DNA TGTGCCAGCAGCGTAGGTCTGGGAGACTATACTGAAGCTTTCTTT. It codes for CASSVGLGDYTEAFF.

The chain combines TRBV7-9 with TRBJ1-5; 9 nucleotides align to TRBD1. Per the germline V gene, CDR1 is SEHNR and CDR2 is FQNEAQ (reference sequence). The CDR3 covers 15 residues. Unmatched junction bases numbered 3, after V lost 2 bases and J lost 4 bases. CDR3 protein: CASSLFGTGNQPQHF. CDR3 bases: TGTGCCAGCAGCTTATTCGGGACAGGGAATCAGCCCCAGCATTTT.

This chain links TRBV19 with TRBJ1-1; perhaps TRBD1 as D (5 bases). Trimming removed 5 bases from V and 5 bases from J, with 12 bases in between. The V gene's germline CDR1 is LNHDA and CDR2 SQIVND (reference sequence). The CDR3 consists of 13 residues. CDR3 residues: CASSRTEGTEAFF. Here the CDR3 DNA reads TGTGCCAGTAGTCGAACGGAGGGGACTGAAGCTTTCTTT.

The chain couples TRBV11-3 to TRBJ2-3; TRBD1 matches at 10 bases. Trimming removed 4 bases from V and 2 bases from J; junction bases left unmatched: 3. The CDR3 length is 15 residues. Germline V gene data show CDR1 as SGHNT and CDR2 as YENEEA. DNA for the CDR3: TGTGCCAGCAGCTGGACAGGGGGTAACACAGATACGCAGTATTTT. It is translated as CASSWTGGNTDTQYF. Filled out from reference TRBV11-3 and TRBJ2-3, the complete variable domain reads EAGVVQSPRYKIIEKKQPVAFWCNPISGHNTLYWYLQNLGQGPELLIRYENEEAVDDSQLPKDRFSAERLKGVDSTLKIQPAELGDSAVYLCASSWTGGNTDTQYFGPGTRLTVL.

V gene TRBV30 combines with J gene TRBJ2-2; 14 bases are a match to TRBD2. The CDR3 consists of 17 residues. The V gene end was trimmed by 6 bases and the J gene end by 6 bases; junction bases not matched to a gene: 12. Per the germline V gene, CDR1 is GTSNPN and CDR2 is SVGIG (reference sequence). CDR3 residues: CACNPGTSGSVAGELFF. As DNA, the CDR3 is TGTGCCTGTAACCCAGGGACTAGCGGGAGTGTCGCCGGGGAGCTGTTTTTT.

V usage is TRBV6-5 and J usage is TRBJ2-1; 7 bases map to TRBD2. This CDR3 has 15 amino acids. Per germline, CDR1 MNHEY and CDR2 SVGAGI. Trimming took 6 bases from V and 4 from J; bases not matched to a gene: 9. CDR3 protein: CASSTSSGGYNEQFF. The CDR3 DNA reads TGTGCCAGCAGCACATCTAGCGGAGGGTACAATGAGCAGTTCTTC.

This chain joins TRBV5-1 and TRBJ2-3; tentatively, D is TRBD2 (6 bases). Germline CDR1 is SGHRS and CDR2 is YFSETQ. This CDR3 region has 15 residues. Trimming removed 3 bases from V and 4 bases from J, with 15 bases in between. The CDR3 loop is CASSSLEQRADTQYF. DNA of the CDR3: TGCGCCAGCAGCTCTCTTGAACAGCGGGCAGATACGCAGTATTTT.

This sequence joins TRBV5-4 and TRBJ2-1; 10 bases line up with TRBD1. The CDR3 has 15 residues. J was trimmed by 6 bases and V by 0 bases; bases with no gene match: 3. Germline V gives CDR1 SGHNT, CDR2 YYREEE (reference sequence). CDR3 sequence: CASSLGRTGGNEQFF. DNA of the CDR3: TGTGCCAGCAGCTTGGGGCGGACAGGGGGCAATGAGCAGTTCTTC.

In DNA, the CDR3 is TGTGCCAGCAGTCCCCGGGGGAGCGGGAAATACAATGAGCAGTTCTTC. Its translation: CASSPRGSGKYNEQFF. This chain connects TRBV6-2 or TRBV6-3 to TRBJ2-1; 7 bases agree with TRBD2. V was clipped by 5 bases and J by 4 bases; unmatched bases: 11. The CDR3 covers 16 residues. Germline loops: CDR1 MNHEY, CDR2 SVGEGT.

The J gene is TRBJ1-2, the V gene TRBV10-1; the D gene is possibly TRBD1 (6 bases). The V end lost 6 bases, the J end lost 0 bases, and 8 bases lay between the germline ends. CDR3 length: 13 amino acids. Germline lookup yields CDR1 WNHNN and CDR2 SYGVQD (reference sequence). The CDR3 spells CASRTGTNYGYTF. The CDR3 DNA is TGCGCCAGCAGGACAGGCACTAACTATGGCTACACCTTC.

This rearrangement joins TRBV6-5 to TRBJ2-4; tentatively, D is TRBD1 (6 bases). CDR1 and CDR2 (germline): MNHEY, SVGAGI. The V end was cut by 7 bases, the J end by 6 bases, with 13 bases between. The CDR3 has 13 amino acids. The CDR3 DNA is TGTGCCAGCACAGGGGACGGGACAAACATTCAGTACTTC. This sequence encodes CASTGDGTNIQYF.

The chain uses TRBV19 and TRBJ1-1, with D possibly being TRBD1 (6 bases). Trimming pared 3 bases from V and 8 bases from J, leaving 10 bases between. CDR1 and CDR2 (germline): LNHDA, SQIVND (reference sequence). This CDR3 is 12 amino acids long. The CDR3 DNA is TGTGCCAGTAGTATCCCTGGGACAGAAGCTTTCTTT. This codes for CASSIPGTEAFF. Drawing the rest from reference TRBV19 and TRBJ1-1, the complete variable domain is DGGITQSPKYLFRKEGQNVTLSCEQNLNHDAMYWYRQDPGQGLRLIYYSQIVNDFQKGDIAEGYSVSREKKESFPLTVTSAQKNPTAFYLCASSIPGTEAFFGQGTRLTVV.

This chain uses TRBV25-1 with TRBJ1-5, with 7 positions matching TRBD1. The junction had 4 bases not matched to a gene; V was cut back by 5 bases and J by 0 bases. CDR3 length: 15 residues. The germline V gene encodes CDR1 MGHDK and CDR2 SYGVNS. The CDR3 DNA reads TGTGCCAGCAGTCCTGCAGGGGGTAGCAATCAGCCCCAGCATTTT. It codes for CASSPAGGSNQPQHF.

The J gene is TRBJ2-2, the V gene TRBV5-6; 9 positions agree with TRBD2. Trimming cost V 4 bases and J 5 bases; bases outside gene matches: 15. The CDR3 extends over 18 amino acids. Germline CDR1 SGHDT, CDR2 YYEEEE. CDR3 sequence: CASSLPGRGAGGTGELFF. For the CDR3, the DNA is TGTGCCAGCAGCCTACCCGGTCGCGGGGCGGGGGGGACCGGGGAGCTGTTTTTT.

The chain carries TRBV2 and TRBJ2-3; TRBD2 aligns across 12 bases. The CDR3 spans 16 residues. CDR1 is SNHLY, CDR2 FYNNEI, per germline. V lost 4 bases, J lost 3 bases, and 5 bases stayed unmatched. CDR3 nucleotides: TGTGCCAGCAGTGGGAGACTAGCGGGGGAGACAGATACGCAGTATTTT. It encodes CASSGRLAGETDTQYF.

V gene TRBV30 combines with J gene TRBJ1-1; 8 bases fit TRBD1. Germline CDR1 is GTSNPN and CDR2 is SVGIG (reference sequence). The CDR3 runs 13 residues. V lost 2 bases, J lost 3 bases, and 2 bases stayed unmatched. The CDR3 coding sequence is TGTGCCTGGAGTCCGGACAGGGACACTGAAGCTTTCTTT. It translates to CAWSPDRDTEAFF.

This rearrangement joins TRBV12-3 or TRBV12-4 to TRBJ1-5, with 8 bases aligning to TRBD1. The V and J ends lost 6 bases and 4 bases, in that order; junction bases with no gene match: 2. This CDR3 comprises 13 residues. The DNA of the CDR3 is TGTGCCAGCAGCGACAGGGGAAATCAGCCCCAGCATTTT. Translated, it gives CASSDRGNQPQHF.

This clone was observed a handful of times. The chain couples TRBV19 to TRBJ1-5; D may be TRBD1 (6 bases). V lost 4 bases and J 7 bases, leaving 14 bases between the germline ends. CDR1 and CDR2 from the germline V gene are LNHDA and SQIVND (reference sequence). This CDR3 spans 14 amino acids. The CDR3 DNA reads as TGTGCCAGTAGTACCGAACAGGGTCAGCAGCCCCAGCATTTT. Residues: CASSTEQGQQPQHF.

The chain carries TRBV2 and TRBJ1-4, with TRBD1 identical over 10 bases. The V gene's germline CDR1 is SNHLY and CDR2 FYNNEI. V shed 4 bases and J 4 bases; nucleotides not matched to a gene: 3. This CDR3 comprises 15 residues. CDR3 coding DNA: TGTGCCAGCAGTGGACAGGGGGCGGTTAATGAAAAACTGTTTTTT. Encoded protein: CASSGQGAVNEKLFF.

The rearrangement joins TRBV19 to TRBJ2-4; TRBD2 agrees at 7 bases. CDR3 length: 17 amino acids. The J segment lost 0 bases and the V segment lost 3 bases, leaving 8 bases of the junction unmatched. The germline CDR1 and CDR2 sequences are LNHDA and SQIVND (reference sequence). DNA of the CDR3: TGTGCCAGTAGTATCGGCCTAGCGGACTTAGCCAAAAACATTCAGTACTTC. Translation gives CASSIGLADLAKNIQYF. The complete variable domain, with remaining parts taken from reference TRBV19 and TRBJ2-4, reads DGGITQSPKYLFRKEGQNVTLSCEQNLNHDAMYWYRQDPGQGLRLIYYSQIVNDFQKGDIAEGYSVSREKKESFPLTVTSAQKNPTAFYLCASSIGLADLAKNIQYFGAGTRLSVL.

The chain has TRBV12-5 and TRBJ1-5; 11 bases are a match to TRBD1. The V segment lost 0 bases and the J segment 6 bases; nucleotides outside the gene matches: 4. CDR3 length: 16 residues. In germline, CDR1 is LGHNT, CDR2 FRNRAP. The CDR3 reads CASGLVRTGGSQPQHF. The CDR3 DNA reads TGTGCTAGTGGTTTGGTACGGACAGGGGGCAGTCAGCCCCAGCATTTT. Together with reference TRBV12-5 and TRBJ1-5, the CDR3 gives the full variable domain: DARVTQTPRHKVTEMGQEVTMRCQPILGHNTVFWYRQTMMQGLELLAYFRNRAPLDDSGMPKDRFSAEMPDATLATLKIQPSEPRDSAVYFCASGLVRTGGSQPQHFGDGTRLSIL.

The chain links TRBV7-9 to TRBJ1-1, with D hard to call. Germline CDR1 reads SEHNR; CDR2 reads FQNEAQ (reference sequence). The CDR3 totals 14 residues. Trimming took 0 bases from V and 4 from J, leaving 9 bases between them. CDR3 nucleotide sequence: TGTGCCAGCAGCTTAGCCTATAGCGGCACTGAAGCTTTCTTT. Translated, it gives CASSLAYSGTEAFF. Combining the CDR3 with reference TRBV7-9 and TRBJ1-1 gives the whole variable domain DTGVSQNPRHKITKRGQNVTFRCDPISEHNRLYWYRQTLGQGPEFLTYFQNEAQLEKSRLLSDRFSAERPKGSFSTLEIQRTEQGDSAMYLCASSLAYSGTEAFFGQGTRLTVV.